The 4 T cell receptor beta chains reported below all come from one sample, sequenced in a study of cytomegalovirus exposure and HLA in healthy donors. Clones were sequenced by immunoSEQ multiplex PCR, and TCRdb holds only the in-frame ones, with some missing. Of a few hundred thousand clones in the sample, 75% to 90% were seen once. Sequencing input: PBMCs. Source of these receptors: a woman aged 18-29 years in good health and CMV-seronegative.

About this clone itself: A read error may account for a junction end that differs from germline. This chain connects TRBV2 to TRBJ2-1, with 7 bases aligning to TRBD1. CDR1 is SNHLY, CDR2 FYNNEI, per germline. This CDR3 region has 13 residues. Written as DNA, the CDR3 is TGTGCCAGCAGCGAAGACAGGGTACGGGAGCAGTTCTTC. Its protein product is CASSEDRVREQFF.

The chain links TRBV7-9 to TRBJ1-3, with D perhaps matching TRBD1 (5 bases). V was pared by 5 bases and J by 8 bases, with 10 bases between. The CDR3 has 12 residues. The germline CDR1 and CDR2 sequences are SEHNR and FQNEAQ (reference sequence). The CDR3 protein is CASSPRVDTIYF. The CDR3 DNA is TGTGCCAGCAGCCCCAGGGTGGACACCATATATTTT.

The V call is TRBV5-6, the J call TRBJ1-1; D might be TRBD1 (6 bases). Trimming took off 3 bases at V and 0 bases at J, with 12 bases between the two ends. There are 15 residues in the CDR3. Germline V gene lookup returns CDR1 SGHDT and CDR2 YYEEEE. The CDR3 is CASSSEGQLNTEAFF. The CDR3, as DNA: TGTGCCAGCAGCTCTGAAGGACAGTTGAACACTGAAGCTTTCTTT.

V gene TRBV29-1 combines with J gene TRBJ2-2; 7 bases agree with TRBD2. Germline V gene lookup returns CDR1 SQVTM and CDR2 ANQGSEA. The V and J ends lost 3 bases and 5 bases, in that order; junction bases with no gene match: 3. The CDR3 consists of 13 residues. DNA for the CDR3: TGCAGCGTTGAGCGGGAGAATACCGGGGAGCTGTTTTTT. Translated: CSVERENTGELFF.